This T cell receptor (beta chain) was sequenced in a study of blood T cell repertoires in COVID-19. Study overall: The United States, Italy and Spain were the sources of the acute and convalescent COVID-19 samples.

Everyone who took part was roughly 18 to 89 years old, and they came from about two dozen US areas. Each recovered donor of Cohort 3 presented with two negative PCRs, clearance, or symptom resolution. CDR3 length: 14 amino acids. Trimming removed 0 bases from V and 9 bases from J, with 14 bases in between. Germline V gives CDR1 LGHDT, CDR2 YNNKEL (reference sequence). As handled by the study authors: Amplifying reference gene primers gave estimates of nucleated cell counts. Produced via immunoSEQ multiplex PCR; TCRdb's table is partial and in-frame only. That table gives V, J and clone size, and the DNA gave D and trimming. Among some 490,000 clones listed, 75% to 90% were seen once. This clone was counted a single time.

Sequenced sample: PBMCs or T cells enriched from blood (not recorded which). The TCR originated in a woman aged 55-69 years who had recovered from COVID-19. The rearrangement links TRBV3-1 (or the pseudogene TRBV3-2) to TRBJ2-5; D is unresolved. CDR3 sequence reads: CASSQDRHSSAQYF. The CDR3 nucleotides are TGTGCCAGCAGCCAAGATCGTCACAGCTCGGCCCAGTACTTC.